This is a list of T cell receptor beta chains from one sample in a study of cytomegalovirus exposure and HLA in healthy donors. Libraries were prepared by immunoSEQ multiplex PCR; TCRdb keeps only in-frame clonotypes and omits some of them. The table records about 200,000 clones, about 81% of them present only once. The sequenced material came from PBMCs. The receptor source for this set is a woman in her 50s in good health and CMV-seropositive. Both conserved end residues are trimmed from each CDR3. The listing skips clone size in some rows; elsewhere it reads once, few, many or a size class.

>NA|TRBV7-2
ASSSVTETYEQY
>NA|TRBV29-1
SVELAGGPGAEQF
>NA|TRBV11-2
ASSLRAGGRDTEAF
>NA|TRBV27
ASRRGQISDTQY
>NA|TRBV7-2
ASSLRPGVVSDTQY
>NA|TRBV5-1
ASSQGGDQPQH
>NA|TRBV27
ASSIYTGSRNEQY
>NA|TRBV5-5
ASSLQGTDTQY
>NA|TRBV15
ATSSGTSGYYEQY
>NA|TRBV9
ASSDMTSGGVDEQY
>NA|TRBV29-1
SVRQAGANVLT
>once|TRBV5-1
ASSMTSGGSNEQF
>once|TRBV10-3
AISEPTTGGADGYT
>few|TRBV10-3
AISEGPGGNTIY
>NA|TRBV28
ASSQPALAGGQTDTQY
>NA|TRBV14
ASSQDFGLVETQY
>NA|TRBV11-2
ASRHSGSREQF
>NA|TRBV11-2
ASSLRLGYNEQF
>NA|TRBV15
ATSGDRGGVKSGANVLT
>NA|TRBV5-6
ASSLVGTSGGASETQY